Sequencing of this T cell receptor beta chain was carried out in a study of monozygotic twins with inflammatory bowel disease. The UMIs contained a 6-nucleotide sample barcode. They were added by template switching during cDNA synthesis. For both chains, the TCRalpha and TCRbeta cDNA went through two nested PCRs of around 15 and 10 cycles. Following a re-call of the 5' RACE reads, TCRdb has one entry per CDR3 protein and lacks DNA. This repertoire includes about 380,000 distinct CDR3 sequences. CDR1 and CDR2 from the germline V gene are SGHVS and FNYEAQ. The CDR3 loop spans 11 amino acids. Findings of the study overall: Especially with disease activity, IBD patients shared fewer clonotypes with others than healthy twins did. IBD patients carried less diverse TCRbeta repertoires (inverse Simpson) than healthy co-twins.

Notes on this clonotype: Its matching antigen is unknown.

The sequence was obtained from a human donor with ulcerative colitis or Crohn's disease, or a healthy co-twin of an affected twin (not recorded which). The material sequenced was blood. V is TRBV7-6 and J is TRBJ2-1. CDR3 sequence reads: CASSLLSEQFF.